The rows below give T cell receptor beta chains drawn from one sample of a study of Graves' ophthalmopathy and Graves' hyperthyroidism. A single record per CDR3 protein comes from TCRdb applying MiXCR to the multiplex PCR reads. The data show approximately 640,000 distinct CDR3 sequences, with over 40% seen just once and more than 2.5% held by the top ten. Sequenced material: peripheral blood. Receptors originate from an adult man with Graves' ophthalmopathy. Both conserved end residues are part of each CDR3. A D gene is named only where the DNA matches it firmly. Clone size is shown for a subset of rows, as once, few, many or a class of expanded clone.

abundance: .
d_gene: .
v_gene: TRBV15
j_gene: TRBJ2-5
CDR3nt: TGTGCCACCAGCAGAGCAGGGGCAGAACAAGAGACCCAGTACTTC
CDR3aa: CATSRAGAEQETQYF

abundance: many
d_gene: .
v_gene: TRBV5-5
j_gene: TRBJ2-7
CDR3nt: TGTGCCAGCAGCTGGAGGGACTTCTCCTACGAGCAGTACTTC
CDR3aa: CASSWRDFSYEQYF

abundance: many
d_gene: .
v_gene: TRBV20-1
j_gene: TRBJ1-1
CDR3nt: TGCAGTGCCTGGGCGAGGAGCACTGAAGCTTTCTTT
CDR3aa: CSAWARSTEAFF

abundance: once
d_gene: TRBD1
v_gene: TRBV29-1
j_gene: TRBJ1-2
CDR3nt: TGCAGCGTCGATACAGGGGACTTCTATGGCTACACCTTC
CDR3aa: CSVDTGDFYGYTF

abundance: many
d_gene: .
v_gene: TRBV7-2
j_gene: TRBJ1-2
CDR3nt: TGTGCCAGCAGCCCGCAGACGGATGGCTACACCTTC
CDR3aa: CASSPQTDGYTF

abundance: .
d_gene: .
v_gene: TRBV2
j_gene: TRBJ2-5
CDR3nt: TGTGCCAGCACCAGAGGGACGCAACAAGAGACCCAGTACTTC
CDR3aa: CASTRGTQQETQYF

abundance: many
d_gene: .
v_gene: TRBV7-2
j_gene: TRBJ1-1
CDR3nt: TGTGCCAGCAGCTATAACAGGGACACTGAAGCTTTCTTT
CDR3aa: CASSYNRDTEAFF

abundance: many
d_gene: TRBD2
v_gene: TRBV20-1
j_gene: TRBJ2-7
CDR3nt: TGCAGTGCTAGAGTAGCGGGGGGTCCGTACGAGCAGTACTTC
CDR3aa: CSARVAGGPYEQYF

abundance: .
d_gene: TRBD2
v_gene: TRBV7-3
j_gene: TRBJ2-2
CDR3nt: TGCGCCAGCAGCTCGAAACTAGCGGGGATTAGGAGAGGCGGGGAGCTGTTTTTT
CDR3aa: CASSSKLAGIRRGGELFF

abundance: many
d_gene: .
v_gene: TRBV20-1
j_gene: TRBJ2-7
CDR3nt: TGCAGTGCTAGACGGAGCTACGAGCAGTACTTC
CDR3aa: CSARRSYEQYF

abundance: .
d_gene: TRBD1
v_gene: TRBV10-3
j_gene: TRBJ1-5
CDR3nt: TGTGCCATCAGTGGGGGGGACAGGGGACAGCCCCAGCATTTT
CDR3aa: CAISGGDRGQPQHF

abundance: .
d_gene: TRBD1
v_gene: TRBV5-8
j_gene: TRBJ2-7
CDR3nt: TGTGCCAGCAGCCGGGACAGGGGGAGTGTGCAGTACTTC
CDR3aa: CASSRDRGSVQYF

abundance: .
d_gene: TRBD1
v_gene: TRBV20-1
j_gene: TRBJ1-6
CDR3nt: TGCAGTGCTAGAAGGACAGGGGATAGATCACCCCTCCACTTT
CDR3aa: CSARRTGDRSPLHF

abundance: few
d_gene: .
v_gene: TRBV9
j_gene: TRBJ1-2
CDR3nt: TGTGCCAGCAGCGTAGTACTCACAGGGCCTAACTATGGCTACACCTTC
CDR3aa: CASSVVLTGPNYGYTF

abundance: many
d_gene: .
v_gene: TRBV24-1
j_gene: TRBJ2-5
CDR3nt: TGTGCCACCAGTGATTCAGGCGGGTCGGAGACCCAGTACTTC
CDR3aa: CATSDSGGSETQYF

abundance: .
d_gene: .
v_gene: TRBV10-3
j_gene: TRBJ2-7
CDR3nt: TGTGCCATCAGTGCAGGGGTAGGGCAGTACTTC
CDR3aa: CAISAGVGQYF

abundance: many
d_gene: TRBD1
v_gene: TRBV5-1
j_gene: TRBJ2-5
CDR3nt: TGCGCCAGCAGCACGGGACAGGACTACCCGACCCAGTACTTC
CDR3aa: CASSTGQDYPTQYF

abundance: .
d_gene: .
v_gene: TRBV12-3/TRBV12-4
j_gene: TRBJ2-5
CDR3nt: TGTGCCAGCAGTTTTAGGGGGGCTGGGGAGACCCGGTACTTC
CDR3aa: CASSFRGAGETRYF

abundance: .
d_gene: .
v_gene: TRBV6-1
j_gene: TRBJ1-3
CDR3nt: TGTGCCAGCAGCGAACAGGGTCGAGGTGGAAACACCATATATTTT
CDR3aa: CASSEQGRGGNTIYF

abundance: many
d_gene: .
v_gene: TRBV7-9
j_gene: TRBJ1-1
CDR3nt: TGTGCCAGCAGCTTAGGGGGGGTTGAAGCTTTCTTT
CDR3aa: CASSLGGVEAFF

abundance: few
d_gene: TRBD1
v_gene: TRBV2
j_gene: TRBJ1-5
CDR3nt: TGTGCCAGCAGCGGACAGGGCCGCAGTCAGCCCCAGCATTTT
CDR3aa: CASSGQGRSQPQHF

abundance: many
d_gene: .
v_gene: TRBV29-1
j_gene: TRBJ1-1
CDR3nt: TGCAGCGTTGAAGACGCGGGAGATAAGCCTGAAGCTTTCTTT
CDR3aa: CSVEDAGDKPEAFF

abundance: .
d_gene: .
v_gene: TRBV29-1
j_gene: TRBJ1-1
CDR3nt: TGCAGCGTTGAAAGAGGGGCTGGCACTGAAGCTTCCTTT
CDR3aa: CSVERGAGTEASF

abundance: .
d_gene: TRBD1
v_gene: TRBV20-1
j_gene: TRBJ1-5
CDR3nt: TGCAGTGCGTCGACTACAGGGGGCGTAGAGACCCAGCATTTT
CDR3aa: CSASTTGGVETQHF

abundance: .
d_gene: .
v_gene: TRBV7-3
j_gene: TRBJ2-7
CDR3nt: TGTGCCAGCAGCTTATTCGCCGGGAGAGGAGTCTACGAGCAGTACTTC
CDR3aa: CASSLFAGRGVYEQYF

abundance: few
d_gene: .
v_gene: TRBV5-1
j_gene: TRBJ1-6
CDR3nt: TGCGCCAGCAGCTTGGAAAGGACAGCAAATAATTCACCCCTCCACTTT
CDR3aa: CASSLERTANNSPLHF

abundance: .
d_gene: TRBD2
v_gene: TRBV10-3
j_gene: TRBJ2-5
CDR3nt: TGTGCCAGCAGTTACGGGGGGGAGGAAGAGACCCAGTACTTC
CDR3aa: CASSYGGEEETQYF

abundance: many
d_gene: .
v_gene: TRBV7-9
j_gene: TRBJ1-2
CDR3nt: TGTGCCAGCAGCTCCATATTACCTAGCTATGGCTACACCTTC
CDR3aa: CASSSILPSYGYTF

abundance: .
d_gene: TRBD1
v_gene: TRBV29-1
j_gene: TRBJ1-1
CDR3nt: TGCAGCGTTGAAGTTGGGACAGGGGTCTGGAACACTGAAGCTTTCTTT
CDR3aa: CSVEVGTGVWNTEAFF

abundance: .
d_gene: TRBD2
v_gene: TRBV29-1
j_gene: TRBJ2-7
CDR3nt: TGCAGCGTGATGACTACCACTAGCGGGAGCTCCTACGGGCAGTACTTC
CDR3aa: CSVMTTTSGSSYGQYF

abundance: many
d_gene: .
v_gene: TRBV5-5
j_gene: TRBJ1-1
CDR3nt: TGTGCCAGCAGCCCCGAAGGGTCGGAAGGACGGAACACTGAAGCTTTCTTT
CDR3aa: CASSPEGSEGRNTEAFF

abundance: .
d_gene: TRBD2
v_gene: TRBV11-1
j_gene: TRBJ2-7
CDR3nt: TGTGCCAGCAGCCAGACTAGCGGGGGTTTATACGAGCAGTACTTC
CDR3aa: CASSQTSGGLYEQYF

abundance: once
d_gene: .
v_gene: TRBV7-9
j_gene: TRBJ2-7
CDR3nt: TGTGCCAGCAGCTTAGTCGATCCACTCTCGATCTACGAGCAGTACTTC
CDR3aa: CASSLVDPLSIYEQYF

abundance: many
d_gene: TRBD1
v_gene: TRBV2
j_gene: TRBJ2-7
CDR3nt: TGTGCCAGCAGCCCCTCCGGGACAGGGTATACCTACGAGCAGTACTTC
CDR3aa: CASSPSGTGYTYEQYF

abundance: .
d_gene: .
v_gene: TRBV10-3
j_gene: TRBJ1-2
CDR3nt: TGTGCCATCAGTGAGCGGGCAGGACTCTATGGCTACACCTTC
CDR3aa: CAISERAGLYGYTF

abundance: once
d_gene: .
v_gene: TRBV10-3
j_gene: TRBJ1-1
CDR3nt: TGTGCCATGTCGCCAGGGACCACTGAAGCTTTCTTT
CDR3aa: CAMSPGTTEAFF

abundance: few
d_gene: .
v_gene: TRBV6-6
j_gene: TRBJ2-7
CDR3nt: TGTGCCAGCAGTTACGAGGGATTCTACGAGCAGTACTTC
CDR3aa: CASSYEGFYEQYF

abundance: .
d_gene: .
v_gene: TRBV11-2
j_gene: TRBJ1-6
CDR3nt: TGTGCCAGCAGAAAAAGCAGGGAAATCTCCTATAATTCACCCCTCCACTTT
CDR3aa: CASRKSREISYNSPLHF

abundance: many
d_gene: TRBD1
v_gene: TRBV13
j_gene: TRBJ2-6
CDR3nt: TGTGCCAGCAGCCCCCCGGGACAGGGGATTGGGGCCAACGTCCTGACTTTC
CDR3aa: CASSPPGQGIGANVLTF